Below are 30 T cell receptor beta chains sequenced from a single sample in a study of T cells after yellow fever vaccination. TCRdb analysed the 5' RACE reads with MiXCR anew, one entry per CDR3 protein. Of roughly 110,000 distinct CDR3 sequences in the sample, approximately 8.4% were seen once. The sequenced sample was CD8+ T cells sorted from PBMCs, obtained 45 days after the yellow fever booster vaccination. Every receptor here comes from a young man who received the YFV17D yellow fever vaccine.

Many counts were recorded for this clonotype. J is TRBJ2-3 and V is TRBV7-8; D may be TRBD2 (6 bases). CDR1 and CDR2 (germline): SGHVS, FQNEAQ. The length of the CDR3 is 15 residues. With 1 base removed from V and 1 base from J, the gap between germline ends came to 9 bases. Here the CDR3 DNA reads TGTGCCAGCAGCTTAGTCGGGAGCCGCACAGATACGCAGTATTTT. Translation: CASSLVGSRTDTQYF. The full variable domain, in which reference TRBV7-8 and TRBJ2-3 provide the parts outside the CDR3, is GAGVSQSPRYKVAKRGQDVALRCDPISGHVSLFWYQQALGQGPEFLTYFQNEAQLDKSGLPSDRFFAERPEGSVSTLKIQRTQQEDSAVYLCASSLVGSRTDTQYFGPGTRLTVL.

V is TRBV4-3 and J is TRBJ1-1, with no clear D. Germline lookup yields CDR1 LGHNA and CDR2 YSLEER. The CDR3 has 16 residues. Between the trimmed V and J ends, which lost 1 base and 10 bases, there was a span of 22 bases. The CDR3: CASSQALALLESAAFF. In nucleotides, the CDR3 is TGCGCCAGCAGCCAAGCCCTTGCACTCCTTGAGTCTGCAGCTTTCTTT.

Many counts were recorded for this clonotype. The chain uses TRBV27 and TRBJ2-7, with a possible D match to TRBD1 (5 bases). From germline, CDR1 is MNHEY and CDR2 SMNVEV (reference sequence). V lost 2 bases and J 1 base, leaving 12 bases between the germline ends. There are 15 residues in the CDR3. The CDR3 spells CASSLGADVSYEQYF. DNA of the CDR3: TGTGCCAGCAGTTTAGGGGCCGATGTTTCCTACGAGCAGTACTTC.

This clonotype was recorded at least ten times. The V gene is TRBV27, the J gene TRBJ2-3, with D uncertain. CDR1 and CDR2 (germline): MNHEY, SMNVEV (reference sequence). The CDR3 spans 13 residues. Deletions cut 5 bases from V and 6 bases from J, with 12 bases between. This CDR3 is CASSPSPLDTQYF. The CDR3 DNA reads TGTGCCAGCAGTCCCTCCCCATTGGATACGCAGTATTTT.

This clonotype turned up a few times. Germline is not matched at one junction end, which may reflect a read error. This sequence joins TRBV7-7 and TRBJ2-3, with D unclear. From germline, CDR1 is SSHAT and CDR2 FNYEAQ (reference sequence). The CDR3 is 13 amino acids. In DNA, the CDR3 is TGTGCTAGCAGCGATGTACTCTGGCATACGCAGTATTTT. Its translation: CASSDVLWHTQYF.

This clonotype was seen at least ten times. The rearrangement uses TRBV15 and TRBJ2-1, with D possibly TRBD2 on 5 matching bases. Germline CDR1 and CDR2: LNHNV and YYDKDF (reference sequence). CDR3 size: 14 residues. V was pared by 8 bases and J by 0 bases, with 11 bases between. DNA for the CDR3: TGTGCCACCGAAGCGGTAAGCTCCTACAATGAGCAGTTCTTC. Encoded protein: CATEAVSSYNEQFF.

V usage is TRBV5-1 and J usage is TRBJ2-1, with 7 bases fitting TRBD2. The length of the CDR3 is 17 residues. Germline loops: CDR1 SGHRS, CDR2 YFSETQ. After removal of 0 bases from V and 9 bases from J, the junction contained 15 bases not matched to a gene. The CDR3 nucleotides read TGCGCCAGCAGCTTGGGAGCTAGCGGAGGAAGCCTCGGTGAGCAGTTCTTC. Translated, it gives CASSLGASGGSLGEQFF.

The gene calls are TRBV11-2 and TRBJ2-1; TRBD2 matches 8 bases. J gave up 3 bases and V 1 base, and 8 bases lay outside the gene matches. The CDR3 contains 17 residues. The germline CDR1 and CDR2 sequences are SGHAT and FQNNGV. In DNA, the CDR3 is TGTGCCAGCAGCTTAGTCGGGGGGGGAGGGCTCTACAATGAGCAGTTCTTC. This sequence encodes CASSLVGGGGLYNEQFF.

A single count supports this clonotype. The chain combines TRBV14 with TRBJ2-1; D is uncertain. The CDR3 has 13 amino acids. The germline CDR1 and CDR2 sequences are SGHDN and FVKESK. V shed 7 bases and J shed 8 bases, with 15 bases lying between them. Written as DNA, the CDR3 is TGTGCCAGCATCCAGGAAACTGGATATGAGCAGTTCTTC. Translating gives CASIQETGYEQFF.

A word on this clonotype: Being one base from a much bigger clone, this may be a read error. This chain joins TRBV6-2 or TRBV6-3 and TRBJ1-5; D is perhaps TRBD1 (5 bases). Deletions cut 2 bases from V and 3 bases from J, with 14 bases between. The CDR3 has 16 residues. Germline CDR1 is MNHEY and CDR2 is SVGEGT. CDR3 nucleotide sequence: TGTGCCAGCAGTTACGGGGCACCGATCCTCAATCAGCCCCAGCATTTT. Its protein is CASSYGAPILNQPQHF.

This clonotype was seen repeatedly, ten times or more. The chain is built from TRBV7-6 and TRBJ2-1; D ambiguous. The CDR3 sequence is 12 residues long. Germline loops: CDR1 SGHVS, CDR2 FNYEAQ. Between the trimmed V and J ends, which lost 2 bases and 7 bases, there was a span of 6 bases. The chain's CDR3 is CASSLTANEQFF. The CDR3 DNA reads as TGTGCCAGCAGCTTAACTGCAAATGAGCAGTTCTTC. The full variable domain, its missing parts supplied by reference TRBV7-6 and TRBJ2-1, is GAGVSQSPRYKVTKRGQDVALRCDPISGHVSLYWYRQALGQGPEFLTYFNYEAQQDKSGLPNDRFSAERPEGSISTLTIQRTEQRDSAMYRCASSLTANEQFFGPGTRLTVL.

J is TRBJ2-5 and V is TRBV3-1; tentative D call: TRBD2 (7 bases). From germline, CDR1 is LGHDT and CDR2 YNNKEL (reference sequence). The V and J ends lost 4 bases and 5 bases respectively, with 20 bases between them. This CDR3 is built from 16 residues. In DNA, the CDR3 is TGTGCCAGCAGCCCCGAGGGGGGGGGGCCGCTGGAGACCCAGTACTTC. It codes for CASSPEGGGPLETQYF.

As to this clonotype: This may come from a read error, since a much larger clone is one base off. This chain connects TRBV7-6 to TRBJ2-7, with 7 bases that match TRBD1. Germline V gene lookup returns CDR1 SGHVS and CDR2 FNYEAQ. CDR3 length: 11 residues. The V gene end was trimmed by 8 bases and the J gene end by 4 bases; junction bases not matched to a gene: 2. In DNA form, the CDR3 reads TGTGCCAGCGGGACAGAGTACGAGCAGTACTTC. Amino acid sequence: CASGTEYEQYF.

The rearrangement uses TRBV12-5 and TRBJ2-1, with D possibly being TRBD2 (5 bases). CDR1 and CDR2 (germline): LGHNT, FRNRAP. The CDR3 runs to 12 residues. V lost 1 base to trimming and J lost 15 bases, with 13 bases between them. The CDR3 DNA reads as TGTGCTAGTGGTTTGGCCGGGAAACAGCCGTTCTTC. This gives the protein CASGLAGKQPFF.

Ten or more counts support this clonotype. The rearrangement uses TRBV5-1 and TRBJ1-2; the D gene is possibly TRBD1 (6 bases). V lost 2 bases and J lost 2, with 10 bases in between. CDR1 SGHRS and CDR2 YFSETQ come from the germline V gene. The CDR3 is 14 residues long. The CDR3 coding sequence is TGCGCCAGCAGCTTATCTGGACAGAACTATGGCTACACCTTC. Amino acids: CASSLSGQNYGYTF.

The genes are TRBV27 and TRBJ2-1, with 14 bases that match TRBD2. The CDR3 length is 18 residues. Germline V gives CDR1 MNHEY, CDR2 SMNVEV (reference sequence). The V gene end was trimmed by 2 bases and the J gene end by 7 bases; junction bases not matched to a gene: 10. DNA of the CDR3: TGTGCCAGCAGTTTAATGGGACTAGCGGGAGTTATAAGGAATGAGCAGTTCTTC. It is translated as CASSLMGLAGVIRNEQFF.

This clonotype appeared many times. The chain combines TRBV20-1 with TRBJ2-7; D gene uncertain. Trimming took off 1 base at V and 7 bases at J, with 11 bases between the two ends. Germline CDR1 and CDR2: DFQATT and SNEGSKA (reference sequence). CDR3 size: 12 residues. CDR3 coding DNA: TGCAGTGCTAGAGTCGGAAGCTTAGAGCAGTACTTC. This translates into CSARVGSLEQYF.

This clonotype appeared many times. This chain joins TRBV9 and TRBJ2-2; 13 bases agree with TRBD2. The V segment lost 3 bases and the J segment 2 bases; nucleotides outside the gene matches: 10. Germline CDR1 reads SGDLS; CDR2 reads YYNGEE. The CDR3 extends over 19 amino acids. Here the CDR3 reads CASSGREGLAGENTGELFF. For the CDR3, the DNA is TGTGCCAGCAGCGGTAGAGAAGGACTAGCGGGAGAAAACACCGGGGAGCTGTTTTTT.

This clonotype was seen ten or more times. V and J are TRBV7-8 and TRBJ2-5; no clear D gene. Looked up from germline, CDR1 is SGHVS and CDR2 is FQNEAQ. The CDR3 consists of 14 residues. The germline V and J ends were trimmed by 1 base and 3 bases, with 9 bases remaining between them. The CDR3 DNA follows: TGTGCCAGCAGCTTAGGTCCCTTGAAAGAGACCCAGTACTTC. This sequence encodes CASSLGPLKETQYF.

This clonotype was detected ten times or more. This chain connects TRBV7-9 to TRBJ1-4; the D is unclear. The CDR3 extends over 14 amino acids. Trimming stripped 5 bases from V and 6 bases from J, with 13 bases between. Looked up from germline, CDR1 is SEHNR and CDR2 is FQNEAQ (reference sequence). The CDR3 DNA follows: TGTGCCAGCAGCGTCACCCTAGGAGATGAAAAACTGTTTTTT. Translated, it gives CASSVTLGDEKLFF.

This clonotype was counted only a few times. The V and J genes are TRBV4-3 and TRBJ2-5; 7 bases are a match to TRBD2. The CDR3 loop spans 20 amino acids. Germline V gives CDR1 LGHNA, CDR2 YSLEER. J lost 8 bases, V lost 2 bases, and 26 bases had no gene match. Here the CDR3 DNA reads TGCGCCAGCAGCCAACGATACCCCTGGGGGGAGGCGGGGGATGGGAGCACCCAGTACTTC. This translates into CASSQRYPWGEAGDGSTQYF.

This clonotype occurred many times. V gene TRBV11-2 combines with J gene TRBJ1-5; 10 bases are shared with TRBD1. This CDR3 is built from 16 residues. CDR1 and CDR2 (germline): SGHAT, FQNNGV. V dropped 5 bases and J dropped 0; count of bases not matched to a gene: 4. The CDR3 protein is CASSPGQGFSNQPQHF. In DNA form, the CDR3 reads TGTGCCAGCAGCCCGGGACAGGGGTTTAGCAATCAGCCCCAGCATTTT. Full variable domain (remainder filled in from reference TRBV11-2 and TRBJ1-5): EAGVAQSPRYKIIEKRQSVAFWCNPISGHATLYWYQQILGQGPKLLIQFQNNGVVDDSQLPKDRFSAERLKGVDSTLKIQPAKLEDSAVYLCASSPGQGFSNQPQHFGDGTRLSIL.

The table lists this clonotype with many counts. The DNA for the CDR3 is TGTGCCAGCAGTTACTCGAATGGGGGCGATACGCAGTATTTT. Amino acid sequence: CASSYSNGGDTQYF. The V call is TRBV6-5, the J call TRBJ2-3; tentatively, D is TRBD1 (6 bases). The germline V gene has CDR1 MNHEY and CDR2 SVGAGI. The CDR3 spans 14 residues. V was pared by 0 bases and J by 6 bases, with 10 bases between.

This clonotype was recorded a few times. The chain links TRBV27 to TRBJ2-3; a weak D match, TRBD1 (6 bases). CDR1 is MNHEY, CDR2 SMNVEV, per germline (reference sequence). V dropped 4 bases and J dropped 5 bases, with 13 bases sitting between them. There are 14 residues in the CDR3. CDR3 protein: CASSSWGPIDTQYF. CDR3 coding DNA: TGTGCCAGCAGTTCTTGGGGGCCGATAGATACGCAGTATTTT.

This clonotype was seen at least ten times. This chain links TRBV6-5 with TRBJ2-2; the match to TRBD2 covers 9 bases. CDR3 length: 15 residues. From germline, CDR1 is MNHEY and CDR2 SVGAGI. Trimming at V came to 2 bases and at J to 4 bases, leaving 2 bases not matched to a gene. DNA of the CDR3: TGTGCCAGCAGTTACGGTAGCGGGGGCACCGGGGAGCTGTTTTTT. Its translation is CASSYGSGGTGELFF.

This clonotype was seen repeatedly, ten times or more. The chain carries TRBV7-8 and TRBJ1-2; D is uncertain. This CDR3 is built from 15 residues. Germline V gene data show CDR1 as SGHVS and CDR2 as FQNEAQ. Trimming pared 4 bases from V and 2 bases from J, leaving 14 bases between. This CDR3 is CASSSRLGPNYGYTF. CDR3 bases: TGTGCCAGCAGCTCGAGGTTGGGCCCAAACTATGGCTACACCTTC.

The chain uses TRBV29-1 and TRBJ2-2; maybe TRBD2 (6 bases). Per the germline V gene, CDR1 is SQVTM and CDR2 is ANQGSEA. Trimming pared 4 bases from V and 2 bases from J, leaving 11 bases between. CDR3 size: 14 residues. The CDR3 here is CSVAAGTNTGELFF. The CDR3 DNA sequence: TGCAGCGTTGCGGCGGGAACAAACACCGGGGAGCTGTTTTTT.

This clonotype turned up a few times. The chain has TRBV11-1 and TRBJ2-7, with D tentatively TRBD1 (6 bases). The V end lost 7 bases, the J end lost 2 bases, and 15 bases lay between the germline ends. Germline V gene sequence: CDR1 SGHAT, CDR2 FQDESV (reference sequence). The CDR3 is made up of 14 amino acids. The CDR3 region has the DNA TGTGCCAGCACGAACAGGGACAAACCCTACGAGCAGTACTTC. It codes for CASTNRDKPYEQYF.

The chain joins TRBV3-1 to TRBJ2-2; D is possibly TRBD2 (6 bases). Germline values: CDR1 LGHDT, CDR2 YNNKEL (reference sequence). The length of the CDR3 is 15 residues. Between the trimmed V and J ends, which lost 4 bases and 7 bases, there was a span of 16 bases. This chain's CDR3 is CASSPWDSQHGELFF. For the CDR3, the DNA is TGTGCCAGCAGCCCGTGGGACTCCCAGCACGGGGAGCTGTTTTTT.

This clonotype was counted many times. Here the CDR3 reads CASSLDRAPEAFF. CDR3 in DNA: TGTGCCAGCAGCCTGGACAGGGCCCCTGAAGCTTTCTTT. The chain has TRBV7-8 and TRBJ1-1, with 8 positions matching TRBD1. With 5 bases clipped from V and 6 bases from J, the junction kept 5 bases outside the gene matches. Germline V gene sequence: CDR1 SGHVS, CDR2 FQNEAQ. The CDR3 has 13 residues.